What follows are 17 T cell receptor beta chains derived from one specimen sequenced in a study of human T cells and chemical hapten exposure. A single record per CDR3 protein comes from TCRdb applying MiXCR to the RACE reads. The sample includes about 380,000 distinct CDR3 sequences, approximately 5.1% of them seen just once. Stated time point: patch test 1, 2 weeks after DPC sensitization. Specified treatment: therapeutic diphenylcyclopropenone sensitization with weekly scalp DPC. The material sequenced was whole blood, taken in connection with sensitization to the hapten diphenylcyclopropenone (DPC). These receptor sequences come from a woman aged 45-65 years with alopecia areata. Some clones in this sample may be carry-over from other donors' samples.

The gene calls are TRBV6-5 and TRBJ2-7; D perhaps matches TRBD2 (7 bases). The CDR3 loop spans 15 amino acids. V lost 4 bases to trimming and J lost 0 bases, with 13 bases between them. Germline CDR1 and CDR2: MNHEY and SVGAGI. The CDR3 loop is CASSFEGGSSYEQYF. As DNA, the CDR3 is TGTGCCAGCAGTTTTGAGGGGGGGAGCTCCTACGAGCAGTACTTC.

The gene calls are TRBV24-1 and TRBJ2-7; 7 nucleotides line up with TRBD1. Germline V CDR1 and CDR2: KGHDR, SFDVKD. V dropped 2 bases and J dropped 3; count of bases not matched to a gene: 12. This CDR3 is built from 17 residues. The CDR3 nucleotides read TGTGCCACCAGTGATTCAATCCTGGGACAGCCGGTCTACGAGCAGTACTTC. Translating it yields CATSDSILGQPVYEQYF.

The table lists this clonotype with many counts. The chain links TRBV4-1 to TRBJ2-7; 7 bases are a match to TRBD2. After removal of 3 bases from V and 3 bases from J, the junction contained 2 bases not matched to a gene. Germline V gives CDR1 MGHRA, CDR2 YSYEKL. CDR3 length: 13 residues. Here the CDR3 reads CASSHGGGYEQYF. CDR3 in DNA: TGCGCCAGCAGCCATGGCGGGGGCTACGAGCAGTACTTC.

This clonotype was counted between two and nine times. The chain recombines TRBV18 with TRBJ2-7; D not resolved. Germline V gene sequence: CDR1 KGHSH, CDR2 LQKENI. Trimming left V 5 bases short and J 6 bases short, with 20 bases between. The CDR3 extends over 15 amino acids. CDR3 sequence: CASSSKGPTLAEQYF. DNA for the CDR3: TGTGCCAGCTCATCCAAGGGCCCTACCCTCGCCGAGCAGTACTTC.

This clonotype was detected only a few times. This chain links TRBV4-3 with TRBJ2-3, with 12 bases fitting TRBD2. The V gene's germline CDR1 is LGHNA and CDR2 YSLEER. The CDR3 has 19 residues. With V trimmed by 1 base and J by 1 base, 9 bases remained unmatched. Here the CDR3 reads CASSQAARLAGVGTDTQYF. The CDR3 region has the DNA TGCGCCAGCAGCCAAGCCGCTCGACTAGCGGGAGTTGGCACAGATACGCAGTATTTT.

Ten or more counts support this clonotype. The chain employs TRBV18 and TRBJ1-5; D is unclear. Germline CDR1 is KGHSH and CDR2 is LQKENI. V gave up 1 base and J gave up 3 bases, with 7 bases separating them. The CDR3 contains 14 residues. The CDR3 protein is CASSPQGNNQPQHF. CDR3 coding DNA: TGTGCCAGCTCACCACAGGGAAACAATCAGCCCCAGCATTTT.

This CDR3 is CASSFPATRTDTQYF. CDR3 in DNA: TGTGCCAGCAGTTTTCCAGCGACGCGCACAGATACGCAGTATTTT. V is TRBV28 and J is TRBJ2-3, with D unclear. The CDR3 totals 15 residues. CDR1 MDHEN and CDR2 SYDVKM come from the germline V gene. V lost 3 bases, J lost 1 base, and 11 bases lay in between.

At least ten counts were recorded for this clonotype. The genes are TRBV6-1 and TRBJ2-1; D gene ambiguous. The CDR3 contains 10 residues. The ends were cut back, 6 bases at V and 9 bases at J, with 6 bases in the middle. Per the germline V gene, CDR1 is MNHNS and CDR2 is SASEGT. The CDR3 spells CASSWGEQFF. CDR3 bases: TGTGCCAGCAGCTGGGGTGAGCAGTTCTTC.

This rearrangement joins TRBV29-1 to TRBJ2-3, with TRBD2 matching over 13 bases. Germline V gives CDR1 SQVTM, CDR2 ANQGSEA. J gave up 0 bases and V 4 bases, and 1 base lay outside the gene matches. The CDR3 extends over 15 amino acids. The CDR3 protein is CSVAGLAGSTDTQYF. The CDR3 DNA reads TGCAGCGTTGCGGGACTAGCGGGGAGCACAGATACGCAGTATTTT.

Comments on this clonotype: Since a much larger clone is just one base distant, this may be a read error. The V and J genes are TRBV2 and TRBJ2-1; D is ambiguous. The ends were cut back, 10 bases at V and 8 bases at J, with 12 bases in the middle. The CDR3 runs to 11 residues. The germline gives CDR1 SNHLY, CDR2 FYNNEI. CDR3 sequence: CANSPFDEQFF. The CDR3 DNA sequence: TGTGCCAACAGCCCCTTTGATGAGCAGTTCTTC.

This clonotype showed up just a few times. As DNA, the CDR3 is TGTGCCAGCAGTTTGGGATATCTGGCTGAAGCTTTCTTT. Protein: CASSLGYLAEAFF. The chain recombines TRBV6-6 with TRBJ1-1; D gene ambiguous. V dropped 4 bases and J dropped 6 bases, with 12 bases sitting between them. The length of the CDR3 is 13 residues. Per germline, CDR1 MNHNY and CDR2 SVGAGI (reference sequence).

This clonotype was counted a few times. The chain is built from TRBV12-3 or TRBV12-4 and TRBJ1-1, with TRBD1 as a possible D gene (6 bases). The CDR3 is 13 amino acids. V lost 5 bases and J lost 7, with 14 bases in between. The CDR3 spells CASSLGGLGEAFF. The CDR3 nucleotides are TGTGCCAGCAGTCTAGGGGGGCTAGGTGAAGCTTTCTTT.

This clonotype was counted many times. This sequence joins TRBV27 and TRBJ2-6; D ambiguous. The CDR3 is made up of 16 amino acids. Trimming left V 5 bases short and J 2 bases short, with 13 bases between. Germline V gives CDR1 MNHEY, CDR2 SMNVEV (reference sequence). The CDR3 bases are TGTGCCAGCAGTCGTCACTGGGCCCCTGGGGCCAACGTCCTGACTTTC. Translating gives CASSRHWAPGANVLTF.

A word on this clonotype: A much larger clone differs by one base, so this may be a read error. The rearrangement links TRBV28 to TRBJ2-3, with a weak D call TRBD1 (6 bases). The CDR3 runs to 16 residues. Germline loops: CDR1 MDHEN, CDR2 SYDVKM. V lost 4 bases and J lost 5, with 19 bases in between. The CDR3 spells CASSSNRVIRIDTQYF. The CDR3 DNA reads as TGTGCCAGCAGTTCGAACAGGGTAATTAGAATAGATACGCAGTATTTT.

This clonotype has ten or more counts. The chain employs TRBV29-1 and TRBJ1-1, with D unresolved. The CDR3 sequence is 11 residues long. Germline CDR1 is SQVTM and CDR2 is ANQGSEA. V lost 6 bases and J 11 bases, leaving 16 bases between the germline ends. CDR3 DNA sequence: TGCAGCGTCGCTTACTTGACCCGGGCTTTCTTT. Protein product: CSVAYLTRAFF.

This clonotype was observed many times. The rearrangement joins TRBV5-6 to TRBJ2-7; 8 nucleotides align to TRBD1. CDR1 SGHDT and CDR2 YYEEEE come from the germline V gene. The V gene end was trimmed by 2 bases and the J gene end by 6 bases; junction bases not matched to a gene: 4. The CDR3 length is 13 residues. CDR3 in DNA: TGTGCCAGCAGCTTTGGGACAGGTCGCGAGCAGTACTTC. Its translation: CASSFGTGREQYF. The full variable domain, with the rest looked up from reference TRBV5-6 and TRBJ2-7, is DAGVTQSPTHLIKTRGQQVTLRCSPKSGHDTVSWYQQALGQGPQFIFQYYEEEERQRGNFPDRFSGHQFPNYSSELNVNALLLGDSALYLCASSFGTGREQYFGPGTRLTVT.

The CDR3: CASGRLNTEAFF. As DNA, the CDR3 is TGTGCCTCAGGGCGGTTGAACACTGAAGCTTTCTTT. The genes are TRBV27 and TRBJ1-1, with D perhaps TRBD1 (5 bases). The CDR3 is 12 residues long. V was shortened by 11 bases and J by 0 bases, with 10 bases between the two germline ends. The germline V gene encodes CDR1 MNHEY and CDR2 SMNVEV (reference sequence).